This T cell receptor (beta chain) came from a study of T cells expressing NK-cell markers. Study context: All TCR beta repertoires analysed originated from sorted CD3+CD56+NKG2C+, CD3+CD56+NKG2C- and CD3+CD56-NKG2C+ T cells. Among the eight sequenced donors, seven tested HCMV-seropositive and one tested seronegative. Notes on the study in general: In a handful of donors, dominant clonotypes made up about 25-60.1% of CD3+CD56-NKG2C+ cells. Six or seven donors carried dominant NKG2C+ clonotypes that made up roughly 1.0-7.0% of their CD8+ T cells.

This CDR3 region has 14 residues. TCRdb re-called the 5' RACE reads and gives one entry per CDR3 protein, without DNA. This table lists about 380,000 distinct CDR3 sequences. In regard to this clonotype: What it binds is unknown.

This sequence was found in a man aged 18-69 years in good health. V and J are TRBV21-1 and TRBJ2-7; TCRdb gives TRBD1 as the D gene, but with no DNA this cannot be confirmed. TRBV21-1 is annotated as a pseudogene. Sequencing input: blood T cells: a sorted CD56 or NKG2C T cell subset, CD4+ or CD8+ T cells, or bulk PBMC T cells (not recorded which). The CDR3 loop is CASSGQGTPYEQYF.